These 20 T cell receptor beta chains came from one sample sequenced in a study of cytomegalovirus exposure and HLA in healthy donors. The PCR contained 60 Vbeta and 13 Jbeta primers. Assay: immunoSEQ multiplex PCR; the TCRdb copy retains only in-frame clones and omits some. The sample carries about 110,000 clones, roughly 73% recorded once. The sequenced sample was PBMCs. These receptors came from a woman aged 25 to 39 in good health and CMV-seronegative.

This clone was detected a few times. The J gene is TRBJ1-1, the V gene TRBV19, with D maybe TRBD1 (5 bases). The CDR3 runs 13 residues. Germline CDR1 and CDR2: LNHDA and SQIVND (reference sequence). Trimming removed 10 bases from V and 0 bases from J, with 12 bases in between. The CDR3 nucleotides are TGTGCCACCCGAGCAGGGATGAACACTGAAGCTTTCTTT. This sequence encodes CATRAGMNTEAFF.

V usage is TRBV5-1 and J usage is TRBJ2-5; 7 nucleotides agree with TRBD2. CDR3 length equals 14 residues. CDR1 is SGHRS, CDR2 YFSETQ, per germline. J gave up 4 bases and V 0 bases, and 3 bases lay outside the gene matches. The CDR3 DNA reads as TGCGCCAGCAGCTTGGCGGCGGGAGCAGAGACCCAGTACTTC. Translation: CASSLAAGAETQYF. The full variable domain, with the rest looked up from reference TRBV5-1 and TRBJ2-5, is KAGVTQTPRYLIKTRGQQVTLSCSPISGHRSVSWYQQTPGQGLQFLFEYFSETQRNKGNFPGRFSGRQFSNSRSEMNVSTLELGDSALYLCASSLAAGAETQYFGPGTRLLVL.

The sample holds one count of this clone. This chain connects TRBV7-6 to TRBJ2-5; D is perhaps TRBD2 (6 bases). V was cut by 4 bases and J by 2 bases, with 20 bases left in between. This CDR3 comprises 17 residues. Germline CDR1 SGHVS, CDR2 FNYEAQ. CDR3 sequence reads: CASSSTTPGLLQETQYF. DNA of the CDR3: TGTGCCAGCAGCTCAACAACTCCGGGACTCCTGCAAGAGACCCAGTACTTC. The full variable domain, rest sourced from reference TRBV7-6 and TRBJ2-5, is GAGVSQSPRYKVTKRGQDVALRCDPISGHVSLYWYRQALGQGPEFLTYFNYEAQQDKSGLPNDRFSAERPEGSISTLTIQRTEQRDSAMYRCASSSTTPGLLQETQYFGPGTRLLVL.

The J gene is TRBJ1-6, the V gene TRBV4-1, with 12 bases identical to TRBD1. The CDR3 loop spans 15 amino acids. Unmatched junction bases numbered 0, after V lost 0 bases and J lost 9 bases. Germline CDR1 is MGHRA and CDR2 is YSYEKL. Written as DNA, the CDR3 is TGCGCCAGCAGCCAAGAGGGACAGGGGGCTTCACCCCTCCACTTT. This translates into CASSQEGQGASPLHF.

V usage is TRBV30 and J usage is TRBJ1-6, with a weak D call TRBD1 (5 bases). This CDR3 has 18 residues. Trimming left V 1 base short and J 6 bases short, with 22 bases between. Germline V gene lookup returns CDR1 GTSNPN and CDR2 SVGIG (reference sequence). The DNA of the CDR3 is TGTGCCTGGAGTGCAGGGAAGGGATTTGGATTTTCTAATTCACCCCTCCACTTT. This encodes CAWSAGKGFGFSNSPLHF.

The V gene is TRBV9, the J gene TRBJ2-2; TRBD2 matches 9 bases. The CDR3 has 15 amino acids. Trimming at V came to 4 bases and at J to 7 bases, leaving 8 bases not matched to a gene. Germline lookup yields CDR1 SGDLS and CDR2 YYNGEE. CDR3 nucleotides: TGTGCCAGCAGCCCACTGCGGGGGGGGAGCGGGGAGCTGTTTTTT. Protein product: CASSPLRGGSGELFF.

CDR3 amino acids: CASSPDRGESKNIQYF. CDR3 DNA sequence: TGTGCCAGCAGTCCGGACAGGGGCGAGTCCAAAAACATTCAGTACTTC. V is TRBV2 and J is TRBJ2-4; 9 bases align to TRBD1. The CDR3 runs 16 residues. J gave up 2 bases and V 5 bases, and 7 bases lay outside the gene matches. Germline assignment: CDR1 SNHLY and CDR2 FYNNEI.

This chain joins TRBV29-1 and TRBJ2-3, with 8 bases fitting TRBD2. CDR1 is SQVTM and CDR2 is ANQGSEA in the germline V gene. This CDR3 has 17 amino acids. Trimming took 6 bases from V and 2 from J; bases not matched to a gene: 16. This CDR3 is CSVAGTRDWSNTDTQYF. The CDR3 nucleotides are TGCAGCGTGGCCGGGACTAGAGATTGGTCGAACACAGATACGCAGTATTTT.

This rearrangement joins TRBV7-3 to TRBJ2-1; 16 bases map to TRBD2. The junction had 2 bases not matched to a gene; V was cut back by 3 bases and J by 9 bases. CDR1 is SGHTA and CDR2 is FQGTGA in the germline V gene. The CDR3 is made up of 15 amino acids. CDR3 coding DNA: TGTGCCAGCAGCTTGGGACTAGCGGGGGGGGGTGAGCAGTTCTTC. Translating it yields CASSLGLAGGGEQFF. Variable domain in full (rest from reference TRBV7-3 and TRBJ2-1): GAGVSQTPSNKVTEKGKYVELRCDPISGHTALYWYRQSLGQGPEFLIYFQGTGAADDSGLPNDRFFAVRPEGSVSTLKIQRTERGDSAVYLCASSLGLAGGGEQFFGPGTRLTVL.

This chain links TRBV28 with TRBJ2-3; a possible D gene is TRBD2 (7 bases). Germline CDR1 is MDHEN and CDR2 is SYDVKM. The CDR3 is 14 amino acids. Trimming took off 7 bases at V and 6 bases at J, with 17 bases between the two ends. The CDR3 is CASTPGGPVDTQYF. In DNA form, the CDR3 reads TGTGCCAGCACCCCCGGGGGGCCGGTGGATACGCAGTATTTT.

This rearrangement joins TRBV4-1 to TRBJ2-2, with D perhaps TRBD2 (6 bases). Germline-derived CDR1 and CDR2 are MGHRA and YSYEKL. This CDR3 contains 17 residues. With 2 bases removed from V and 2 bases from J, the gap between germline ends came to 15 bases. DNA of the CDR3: TGCGCCAGCAGCCAAAAGGTGGTAGCGGCAAACACCGGGGAGCTGTTTTTT. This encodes CASSQKVVAANTGELFF.

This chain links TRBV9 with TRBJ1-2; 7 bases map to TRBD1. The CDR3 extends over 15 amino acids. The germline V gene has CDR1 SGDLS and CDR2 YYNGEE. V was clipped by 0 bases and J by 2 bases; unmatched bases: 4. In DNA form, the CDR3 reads TGTGCCAGCAGCGTAGGTGGGACAGCCAACTATGGCTACACCTTC. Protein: CASSVGGTANYGYTF. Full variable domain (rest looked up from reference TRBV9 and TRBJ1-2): DSGVTQTPKHLITATGQRVTLRCSPRSGDLSVYWYQQSLDQGLQFLIQYYNGEERAKGNILERFSAQQFPDLHSELNLSSLELGDSALYFCASSVGGTANYGYTFGSGTRLTVV.

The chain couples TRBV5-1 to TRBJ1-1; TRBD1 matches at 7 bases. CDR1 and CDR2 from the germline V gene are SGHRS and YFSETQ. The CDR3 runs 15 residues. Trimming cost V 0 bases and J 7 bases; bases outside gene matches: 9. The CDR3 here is CASSLEGGQNCEAFF. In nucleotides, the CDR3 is TGCGCCAGCAGCTTGGAAGGGGGACAGAACTGTGAAGCTTTCTTT.

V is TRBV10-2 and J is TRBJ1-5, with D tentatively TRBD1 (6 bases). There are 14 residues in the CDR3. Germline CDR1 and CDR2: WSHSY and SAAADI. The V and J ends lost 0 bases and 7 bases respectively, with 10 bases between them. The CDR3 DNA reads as TGCGCCAGCAGTGAGTCGAGGGGGGGGCAGCCCCAGCATTTT. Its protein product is CASSESRGGQPQHF.

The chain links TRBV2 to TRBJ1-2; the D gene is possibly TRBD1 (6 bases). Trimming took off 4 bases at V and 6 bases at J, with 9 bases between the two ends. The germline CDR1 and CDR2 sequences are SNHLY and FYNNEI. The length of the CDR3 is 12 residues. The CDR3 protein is CASSGDNNGYTF. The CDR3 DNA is TGTGCCAGCAGTGGGGACAACAATGGCTACACCTTC.

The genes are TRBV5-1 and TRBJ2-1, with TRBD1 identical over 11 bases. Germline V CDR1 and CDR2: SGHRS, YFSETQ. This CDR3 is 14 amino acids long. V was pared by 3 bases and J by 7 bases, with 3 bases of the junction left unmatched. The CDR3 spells CASSYGQGANEQFF. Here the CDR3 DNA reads TGCGCCAGCAGCTACGGACAGGGGGCGAATGAGCAGTTCTTC. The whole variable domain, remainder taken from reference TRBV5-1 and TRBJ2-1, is KAGVTQTPRYLIKTRGQQVTLSCSPISGHRSVSWYQQTPGQGLQFLFEYFSETQRNKGNFPGRFSGRQFSNSRSEMNVSTLELGDSALYLCASSYGQGANEQFFGPGTRLTVL.

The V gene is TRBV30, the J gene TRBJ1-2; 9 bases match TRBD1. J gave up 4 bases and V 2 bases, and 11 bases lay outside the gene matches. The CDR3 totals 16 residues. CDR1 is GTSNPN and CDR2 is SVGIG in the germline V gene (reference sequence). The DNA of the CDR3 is TGTGCCTGGAGTTTCGGGACAGGGTCGAAGGGCTATGGCTACACCTTC. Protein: CAWSFGTGSKGYGYTF. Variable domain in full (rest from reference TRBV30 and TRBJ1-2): SQTIHQWPATLVQPVGSPLSLECTVEGTSNPNLYWYRQAAGRGLQLLFYSVGIGQISSEVPQNLSASRPQDRQFILSSKKLLLSDSGFYLCAWSFGTGSKGYGYTFGSGTRLTVV.

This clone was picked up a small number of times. Here the CDR3 reads CASSQQTGETEAFF. Written as DNA, the CDR3 is TGTGCCAGCAGCCAGCAGACAGGGGAGACTGAAGCTTTCTTT. The J gene is TRBJ1-1, the V gene TRBV7-2, with TRBD1 identical over 8 bases. Germline assignment: CDR1 SGHTA and CDR2 FQGNSA. This CDR3 is 14 amino acids long. Trimming removed 5 bases from V and 5 bases from J; junction bases left unmatched: 7. Supplemented by reference TRBV7-2 and TRBJ1-1, the full variable domain reads GAGVSQSPSNKVTEKGKDVELRCDPISGHTALYWYRQSLGQGLEFLIYFQGNSAPDKSGLPSDRFSAERTGGSVSTLTIQRTQQEDSAVYLCASSQQTGETEAFFGQGTRLTVV.

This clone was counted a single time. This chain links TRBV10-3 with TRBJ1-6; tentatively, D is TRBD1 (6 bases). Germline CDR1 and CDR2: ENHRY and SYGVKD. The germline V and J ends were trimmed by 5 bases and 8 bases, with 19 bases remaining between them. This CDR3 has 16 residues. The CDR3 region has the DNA TGTGCCATCAGTCTGAGCGGTCAGGGGATTGATTCACCCCTCCACTTT. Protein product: CAISLSGQGIDSPLHF.

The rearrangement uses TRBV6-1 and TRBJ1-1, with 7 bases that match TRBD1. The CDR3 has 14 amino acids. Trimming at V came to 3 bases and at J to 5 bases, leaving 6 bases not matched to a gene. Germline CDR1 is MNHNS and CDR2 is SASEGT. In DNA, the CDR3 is TGTGCCAGCAGTGATAGACAGGGCCGGACTGAAGCTTTCTTT. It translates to CASSDRQGRTEAFF.